These 12 T cell receptor beta chains share one sample of origin, sequenced in a study of identical twins. TCRdb used MiXCR to reprocess the 5' RACE reads, holding one entry per CDR3 protein. Of fewer than 450,000 distinct CDR3 sequences detected, roughly 9% appear once; the ten largest clones hold approximately 9.3%. Sequencing used naive T cells sorted from blood. The receptor set was obtained from a woman aged 50 to 60 in good health.

There are a few counts of this clonotype. This chain uses TRBV12-3 or TRBV12-4 with TRBJ1-2; TRBD1 might be the D (5 bases). The CDR3 is 14 amino acids. Trimming cost V 7 bases and J 5 bases, with 17 bases left between them. CDR3 protein: CASKEGLEKYGYTF. CDR3 bases: TGTGCCAGCAAAGAGGGGCTGGAGAAATATGGCTACACCTTC.

The chain joins TRBV5-1 to TRBJ2-3; perhaps TRBD2 as D (5 bases). The V gene's germline CDR1 is SGHRS and CDR2 YFSETQ. Trimming removed 0 bases at V and 1 base at J, with 6 bases between. The CDR3 extends over 14 amino acids. CDR3: CASSLELGTDTQYF. The CDR3 DNA is TGCGCCAGCAGCTTGGAACTAGGCACAGATACGCAGTATTTT.

This chain connects TRBV3-1 to TRBJ2-7; no clear D gene. V lost 0 bases and J 5 bases, leaving 5 bases between the germline ends. Germline V gene lookup returns CDR1 LGHDT and CDR2 YNNKEL (reference sequence). The CDR3 sequence is 12 residues long. The chain's CDR3 is CASSQEGNEQYF. For the CDR3, the DNA is TGTGCCAGCAGCCAAGAGGGTAACGAGCAGTACTTC.

V is TRBV20-1 and J is TRBJ2-2, with a possible D match to TRBD2 (6 bases). Germline V gene sequence: CDR1 DFQATT, CDR2 SNEGSKA (reference sequence). The V end lost 5 bases, the J end lost 5 bases, and 18 bases lay between the germline ends. The CDR3 has 15 amino acids. CDR3 in DNA: TGCAGTGCTCGGGACCCTTGGGCGGGAACCGGGGAGCTGTTTTTT. Its translation is CSARDPWAGTGELFF.

The chain uses TRBV7-2 and TRBJ1-5; TRBD1 matches 7 bases. The germline CDR1 and CDR2 sequences are SGHTA and FQGNSA. The J segment lost 0 bases and the V segment lost 5 bases, leaving 7 bases of the junction unmatched. This CDR3 is built from 16 residues. The CDR3 DNA reads as TGTGCCAGCAGCCTCGGGACAGCGATTAGCAATCAGCCCCAGCATTTT. Amino acid sequence: CASSLGTAISNQPQHF.

The sample holds many counts of this clonotype. This chain joins TRBV3-1 and TRBJ2-2; 9 bases align to TRBD2. V lost 4 bases and J lost 2; bases outside the gene matches: 5. There are 16 residues in the CDR3. Germline CDR1 LGHDT, CDR2 YNNKEL (reference sequence). DNA of the CDR3: TGTGCCAGCAGCCGTTTTCTAGCGGGAAACACCGGGGAGCTGTTTTTT. As protein: CASSRFLAGNTGELFF.

This clonotype showed up just a few times. The J gene is TRBJ2-7, the V gene TRBV27, with a possible D match to TRBD2 (6 bases). V was pared by 3 bases and J by 2 bases, with 11 bases between. Germline assignment: CDR1 MNHEY and CDR2 SMNVEV (reference sequence). CDR3 length equals 14 residues. CDR3 amino acids: CASSFSRGTYEQYF. The CDR3 DNA follows: TGTGCCAGCAGTTTCTCCCGGGGGACCTACGAGCAGTACTTC.

The chain carries TRBV7-8 and TRBJ2-2, with TRBD2 identical over 8 bases. The germline V gene encodes CDR1 SGHVS and CDR2 FQNEAQ. This CDR3 is 14 amino acids long. The trim removed 7 bases at V and 4 bases at J, leaving 5 bases unmatched. CDR3 residues: CASNPAGGTGELFF. Here the CDR3 DNA reads TGTGCCAGCAACCCGGCGGGAGGCACCGGGGAGCTGTTTTTT.

The V and J genes are TRBV10-2 and TRBJ2-7, with 7 bases that match TRBD1. The length of the CDR3 is 15 residues. CDR1 is WSHSY, CDR2 SAAADI, per germline. V shed 1 base, J shed 4 bases, and the junction held 7 bases outside the gene matches. The CDR3: CASSEYGTDIYEQYV. CDR3 DNA: TGCGCCAGCAGTGAGTATGGGACAGACATTTACGAGCAGTACGTC.

This clonotype was seen at least ten times. This chain connects TRBV10-3 to TRBJ2-7; 7 bases fit TRBD1. This CDR3 contains 12 residues. J lost 3 bases, V lost 11 bases, and 7 bases had no gene match. CDR1 is ENHRY, CDR2 SYGVKD, per germline. The CDR3 DNA reads as TGTGCCTCCTCCGGGACAGACTACGAGCAGTACTTC. Translation: CASSGTDYEQYF.

The table lists this clonotype with a few counts. The J gene is TRBJ2-3, the V gene TRBV7-3; 14 nucleotides match TRBD2. The CDR3 contains 17 residues. Germline CDR1 is SGHTA and CDR2 is FQGTGA. V trimming: 6 bases; J trimming: 4 bases; junction bases outside the gene matches: 9. The DNA of the CDR3 is TGTGCCAGCAGTCGGGGGACTAGCGGGAGAGTGGCAGATACGCAGTATTTT. Its translation is CASSRGTSGRVADTQYF.

This clonotype appeared a few times. The chain combines TRBV5-5 with TRBJ1-1; maybe TRBD1 (6 bases). The germline V and J ends were trimmed by 1 base and 4 bases, with 14 bases remaining between them. Germline CDR1 and CDR2: SGHKS and YYEKEE (reference sequence). The CDR3 runs to 15 residues. CDR3 DNA sequence: TGTGCCAGCAGCTTGAGCACGGACAGCCTCACTGAAGCTTTCTTT. This translates into CASSLSTDSLTEAFF. The full variable domain, in which reference TRBV5-5 and TRBJ1-1 provide the parts outside the CDR3, is DAGVTQSPTHLIKTRGQQVTLRCSPISGHKSVSWYQQVLGQGPQFIFQYYEKEERGRGNFPDRFSARQFPNYSSELNVNALLLGDSALYLCASSLSTDSLTEAFFGQGTRLTVV.